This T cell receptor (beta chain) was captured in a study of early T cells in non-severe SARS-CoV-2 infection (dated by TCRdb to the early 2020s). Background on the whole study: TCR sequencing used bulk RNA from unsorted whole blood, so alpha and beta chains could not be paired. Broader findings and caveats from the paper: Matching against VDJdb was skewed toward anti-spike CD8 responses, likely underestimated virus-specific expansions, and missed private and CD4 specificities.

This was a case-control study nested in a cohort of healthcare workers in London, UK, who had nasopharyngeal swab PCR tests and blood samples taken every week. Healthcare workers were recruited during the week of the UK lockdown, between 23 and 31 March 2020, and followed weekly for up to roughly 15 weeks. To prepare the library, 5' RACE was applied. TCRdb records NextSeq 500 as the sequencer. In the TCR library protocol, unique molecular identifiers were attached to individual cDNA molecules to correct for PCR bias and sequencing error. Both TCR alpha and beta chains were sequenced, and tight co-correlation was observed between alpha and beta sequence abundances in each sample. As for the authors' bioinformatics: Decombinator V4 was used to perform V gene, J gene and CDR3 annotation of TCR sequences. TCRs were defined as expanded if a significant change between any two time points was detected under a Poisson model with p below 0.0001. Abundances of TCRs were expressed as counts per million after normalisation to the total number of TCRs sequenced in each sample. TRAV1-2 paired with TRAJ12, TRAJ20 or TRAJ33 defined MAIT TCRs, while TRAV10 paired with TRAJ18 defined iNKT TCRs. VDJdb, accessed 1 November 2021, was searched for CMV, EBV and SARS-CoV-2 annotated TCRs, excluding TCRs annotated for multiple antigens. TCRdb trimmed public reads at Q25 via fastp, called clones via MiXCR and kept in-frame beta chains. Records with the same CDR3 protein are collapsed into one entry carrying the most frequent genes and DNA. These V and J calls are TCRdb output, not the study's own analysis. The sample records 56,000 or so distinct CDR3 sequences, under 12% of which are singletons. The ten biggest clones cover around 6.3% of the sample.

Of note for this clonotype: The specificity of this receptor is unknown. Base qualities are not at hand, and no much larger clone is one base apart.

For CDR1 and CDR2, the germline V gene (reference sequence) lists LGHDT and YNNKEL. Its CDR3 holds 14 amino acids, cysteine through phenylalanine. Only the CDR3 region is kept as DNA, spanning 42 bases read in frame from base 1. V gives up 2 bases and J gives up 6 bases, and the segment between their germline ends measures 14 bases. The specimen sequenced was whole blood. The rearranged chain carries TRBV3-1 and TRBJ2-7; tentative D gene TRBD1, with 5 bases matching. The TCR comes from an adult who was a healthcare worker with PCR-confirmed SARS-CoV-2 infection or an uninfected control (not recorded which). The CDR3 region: CASSQFQGAGEQYF. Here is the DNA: TGTGCCAGCAGCCAATTCCAAGGGGCTGGCGAGCAGTACTTC.